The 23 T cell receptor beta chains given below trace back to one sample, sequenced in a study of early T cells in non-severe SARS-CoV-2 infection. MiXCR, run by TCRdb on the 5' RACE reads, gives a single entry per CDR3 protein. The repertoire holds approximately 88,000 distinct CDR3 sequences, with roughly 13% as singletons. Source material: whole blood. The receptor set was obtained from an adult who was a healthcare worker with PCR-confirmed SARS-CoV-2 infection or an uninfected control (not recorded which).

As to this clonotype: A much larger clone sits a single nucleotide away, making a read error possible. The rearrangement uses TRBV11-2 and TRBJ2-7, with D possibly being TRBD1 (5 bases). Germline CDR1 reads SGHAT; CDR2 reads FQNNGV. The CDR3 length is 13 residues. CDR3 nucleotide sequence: TGTGTCAGCACCCGACAGCCCTCCTACGAGCAGTACTTC. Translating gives CVSTRQPSYEQYF.

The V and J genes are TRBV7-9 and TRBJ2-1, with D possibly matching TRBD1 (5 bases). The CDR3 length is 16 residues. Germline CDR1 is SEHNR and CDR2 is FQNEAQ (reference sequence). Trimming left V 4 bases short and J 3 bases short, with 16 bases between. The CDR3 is CASSYNPDIFYNEQFF. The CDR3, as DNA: TGTGCCAGCAGCTATAACCCGGACATCTTCTACAATGAGCAGTTCTTC.

DNA for the CDR3: TGCAGTGCTAGAAGAGGGATGGCCGGGGCCAACGTCCTGACTTTC. Protein: CSARRGMAGANVLTF. The chain is built from TRBV20-1 and TRBJ2-6; D possibly corresponds to TRBD2 (5 bases). The CDR3 length is 15 residues. Trimming removed 2 bases from V and 4 bases from J, with 12 bases in between. The V gene's germline CDR1 is DFQATT and CDR2 SNEGSKA (reference sequence).

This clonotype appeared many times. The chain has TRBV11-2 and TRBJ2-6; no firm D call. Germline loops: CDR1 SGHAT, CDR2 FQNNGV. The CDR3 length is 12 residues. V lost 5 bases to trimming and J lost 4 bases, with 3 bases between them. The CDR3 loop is CASSPGANVLTF. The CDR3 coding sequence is TGTGCCAGCAGCCCCGGGGCCAACGTCCTGACTTTC. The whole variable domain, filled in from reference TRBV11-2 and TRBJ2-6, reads EAGVAQSPRYKIIEKRQSVAFWCNPISGHATLYWYQQILGQGPKLLIQFQNNGVVDDSQLPKDRFSAERLKGVDSTLKIQPAKLEDSAVYLCASSPGANVLTFGAGSRLTVL.

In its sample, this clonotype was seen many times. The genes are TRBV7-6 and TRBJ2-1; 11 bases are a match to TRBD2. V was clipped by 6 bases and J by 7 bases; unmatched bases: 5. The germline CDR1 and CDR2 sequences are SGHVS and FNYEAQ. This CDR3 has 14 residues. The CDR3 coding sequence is TGTGCCAGCAGTCTAGCGGGGGGTTATAATGAGCAGTTCTTC. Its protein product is CASSLAGGYNEQFF.

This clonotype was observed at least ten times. In DNA form, the CDR3 reads TGTGCCAGCAGCAAAGGGGACCTAGACAGCCAAAATTCACCCCTCCACTTT. Amino acid sequence: CASSKGDLDSQNSPLHF. The chain combines TRBV21-1 with TRBJ1-6; TRBD1 reflects the table's D call only, with no check against the DNA. TRBV21-1 is labeled a pseudogene. The CDR3 has 17 residues.

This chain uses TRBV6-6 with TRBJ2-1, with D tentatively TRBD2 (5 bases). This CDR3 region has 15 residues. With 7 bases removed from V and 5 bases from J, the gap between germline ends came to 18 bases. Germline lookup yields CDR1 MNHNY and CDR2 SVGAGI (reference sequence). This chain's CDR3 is CASIREGAINNEQFF. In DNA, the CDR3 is TGTGCCAGCATTAGAGAGGGTGCGATTAACAATGAGCAGTTCTTC.

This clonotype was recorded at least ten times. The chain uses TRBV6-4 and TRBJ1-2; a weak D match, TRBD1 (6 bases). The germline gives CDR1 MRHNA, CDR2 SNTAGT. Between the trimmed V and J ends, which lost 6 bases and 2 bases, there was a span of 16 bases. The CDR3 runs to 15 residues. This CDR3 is CASRPGGYLNYGYTF. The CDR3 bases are TGTGCCAGCAGGCCTGGGGGCTATCTAAACTATGGCTACACCTTC.

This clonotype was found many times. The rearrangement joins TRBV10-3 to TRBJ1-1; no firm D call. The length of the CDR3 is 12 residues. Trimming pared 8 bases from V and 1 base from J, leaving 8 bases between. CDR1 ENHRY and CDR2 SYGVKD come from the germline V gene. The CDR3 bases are TGTGCCATCTCTCAAGGGAACACTGAAGCTTTCTTT. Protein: CAISQGNTEAFF.

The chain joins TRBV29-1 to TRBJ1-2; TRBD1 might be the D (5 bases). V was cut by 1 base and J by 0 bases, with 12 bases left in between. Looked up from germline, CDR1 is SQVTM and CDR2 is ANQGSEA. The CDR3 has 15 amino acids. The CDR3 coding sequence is TGCAGCGTTGAAGGGGTGGGACCAGCTAACTATGGCTACACCTTC. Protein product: CSVEGVGPANYGYTF.

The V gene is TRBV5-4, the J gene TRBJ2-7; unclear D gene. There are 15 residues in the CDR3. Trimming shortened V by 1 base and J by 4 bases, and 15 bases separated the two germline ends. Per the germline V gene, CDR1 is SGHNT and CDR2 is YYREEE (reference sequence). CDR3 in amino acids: CASSLKGSLRYEQYF. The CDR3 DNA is TGTGCCAGCAGCTTGAAAGGGTCTCTTCGGTACGAGCAGTACTTC.

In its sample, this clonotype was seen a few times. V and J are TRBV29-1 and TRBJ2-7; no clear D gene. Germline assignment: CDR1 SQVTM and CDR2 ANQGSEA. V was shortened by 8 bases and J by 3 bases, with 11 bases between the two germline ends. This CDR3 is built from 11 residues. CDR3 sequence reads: CSYRSYYEQYF. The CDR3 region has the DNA TGCAGCTACAGAAGCTACTACGAGCAGTACTTC.

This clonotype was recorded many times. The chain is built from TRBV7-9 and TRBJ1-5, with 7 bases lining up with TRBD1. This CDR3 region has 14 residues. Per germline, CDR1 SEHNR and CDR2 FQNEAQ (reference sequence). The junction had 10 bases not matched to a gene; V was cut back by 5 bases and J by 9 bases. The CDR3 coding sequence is TGTGCCAGCAGCCCCGGGACAGCCCATCGGCCCCAGCATTTT. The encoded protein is CASSPGTAHRPQHF.

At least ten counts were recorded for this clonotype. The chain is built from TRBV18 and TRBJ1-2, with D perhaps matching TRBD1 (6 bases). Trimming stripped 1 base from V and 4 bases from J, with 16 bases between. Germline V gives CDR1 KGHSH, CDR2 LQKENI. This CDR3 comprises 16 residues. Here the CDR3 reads CASSPQLGAVGYGYTF. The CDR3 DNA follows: TGTGCCAGCTCACCACAATTGGGGGCTGTGGGCTATGGCTACACCTTC.

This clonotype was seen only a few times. CDR3 nucleotides: TGTGCCAGTAGTCCCCGACAGCCCAACACTGAAGCTTTCTTT. Translated: CASSPRQPNTEAFF. The V and J genes are TRBV19 and TRBJ1-1, with D possibly matching TRBD1 (5 bases). The CDR3 sequence is 14 residues long. V was cut by 5 bases and J by 2 bases, with 12 bases left in between. Germline V gene sequence: CDR1 LNHDA, CDR2 SQIVND (reference sequence).

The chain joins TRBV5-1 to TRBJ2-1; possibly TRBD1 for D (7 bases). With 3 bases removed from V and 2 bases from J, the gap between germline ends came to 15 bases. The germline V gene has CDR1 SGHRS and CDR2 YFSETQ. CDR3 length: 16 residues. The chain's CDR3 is CASSWTTGEPYNEQFF. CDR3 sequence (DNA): TGCGCCAGCAGCTGGACTACAGGGGAACCCTACAATGAGCAGTTCTTC.

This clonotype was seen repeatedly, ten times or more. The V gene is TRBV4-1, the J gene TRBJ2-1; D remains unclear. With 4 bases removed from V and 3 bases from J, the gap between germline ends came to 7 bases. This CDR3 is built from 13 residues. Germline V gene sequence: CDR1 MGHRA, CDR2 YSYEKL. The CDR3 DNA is TGCGCCAGCAGCCTCCGAGACTACAATGAGCAGTTCTTC. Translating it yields CASSLRDYNEQFF.

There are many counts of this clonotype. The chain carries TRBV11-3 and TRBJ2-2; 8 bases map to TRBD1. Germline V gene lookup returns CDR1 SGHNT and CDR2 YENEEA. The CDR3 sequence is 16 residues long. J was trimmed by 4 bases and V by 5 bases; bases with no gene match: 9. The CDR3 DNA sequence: TGTGCCAGCAGCCTAGGACAGGGCTTACTCACCGGGGAGCTGTTTTTT. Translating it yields CASSLGQGLLTGELFF.

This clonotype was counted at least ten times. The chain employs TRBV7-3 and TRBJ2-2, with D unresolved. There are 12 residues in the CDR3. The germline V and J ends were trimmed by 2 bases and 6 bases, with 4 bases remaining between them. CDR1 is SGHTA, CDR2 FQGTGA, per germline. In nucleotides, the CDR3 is TGTGCCAGCAGCTTACCCCCCGGGGAGCTGTTTTTT. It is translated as CASSLPPGELFF.

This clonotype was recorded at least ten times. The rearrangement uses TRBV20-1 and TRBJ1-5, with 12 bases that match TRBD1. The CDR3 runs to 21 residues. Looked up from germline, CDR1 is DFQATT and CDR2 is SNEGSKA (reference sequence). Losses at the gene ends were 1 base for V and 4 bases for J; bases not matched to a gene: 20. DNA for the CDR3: TGCAGTGCTAGAGCCCCCGGGGGACAGGGGGCGGATTTTGGACCAAATCAGCCCCAGCATTTT. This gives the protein CSARAPGGQGADFGPNQPQHF.

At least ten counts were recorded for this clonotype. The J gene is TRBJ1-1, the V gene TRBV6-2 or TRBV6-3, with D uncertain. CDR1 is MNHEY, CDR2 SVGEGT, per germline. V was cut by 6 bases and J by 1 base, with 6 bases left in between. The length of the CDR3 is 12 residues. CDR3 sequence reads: CASSVGNTEAFF. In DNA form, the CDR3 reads TGTGCCAGCAGCGTCGGGAACACTGAAGCTTTCTTT.

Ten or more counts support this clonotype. The CDR3 nucleotides read TGTGCCAGCAGTTACGGCAGTGGGGGTCGGGAGCAGTACTTC. Protein: CASSYGSGGREQYF. The J gene is TRBJ2-7, the V gene TRBV6-6, with D perhaps assigned TRBD1 or TRBD2 (5 bases each). This CDR3 comprises 14 residues. The V end lost 2 bases, the J end lost 7 bases, and 15 bases lay between the germline ends. Germline V gives CDR1 MNHNY, CDR2 SVGAGI (reference sequence).

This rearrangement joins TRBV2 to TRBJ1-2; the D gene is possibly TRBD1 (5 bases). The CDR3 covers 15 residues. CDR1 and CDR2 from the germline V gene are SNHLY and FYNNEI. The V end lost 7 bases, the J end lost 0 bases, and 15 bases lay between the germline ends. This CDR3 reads CASKNRGMANYGYTF. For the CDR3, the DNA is TGTGCCAGCAAAAATCGGGGGATGGCTAACTATGGCTACACCTTC.